The 12 T cell receptor beta chains presented below share a single source sample, sequenced in a study of blood T cell repertoires in COVID-19. Some clones are missing from TCRdb's copy, which holds only in-frame ones; the method was immunoSEQ multiplex PCR. This sample yields fewer than 30,000 clones, of which roughly 85% are seen a single time; about 23% belongs to the top ten. Material: peripheral blood. All receptors derive from a human donor in a cohort sampled during active COVID-19.

The CDR3 loop is CAWSREGGRRTEAFF. CDR3 DNA: TGTGCCTGGAGTCGGGAAGGGGGCCGGAGGACTGAAGCTTTCTTT. V and J are TRBV30 and TRBJ1-1, with 7 positions matching TRBD1. This CDR3 is 15 amino acids long. Trimming removed 2 bases from V and 5 bases from J; junction bases left unmatched: 11. Germline V lookup: CDR1 GTSNPN, CDR2 SVGIG (reference sequence).

The chain carries TRBV5-6 and TRBJ2-3; D is uncertain. V lost 0 bases to trimming and J lost 6 bases, with 5 bases between them. Per the germline V gene, CDR1 is SGHDT and CDR2 is YYEEEE. The CDR3 sequence is 12 residues long. CDR3 loop: CASSLGQDTQYF. The CDR3 coding sequence is TGTGCCAGCAGCTTGGGTCAGGATACGCAGTATTTT.

There are a few counts of this clone. The chain joins TRBV4-2 to TRBJ2-1, with 8 positions matching TRBD1. The germline gives CDR1 LGHNA, CDR2 YNFKEQ. The CDR3 is 16 residues long. V was pared by 3 bases and J by 4 bases, with 8 bases of the junction left unmatched. In DNA form, the CDR3 reads TGTGCCAGCAGCCACGTTGGGGACAGGAGATACAATGAGCAGTTCTTC. Its translation: CASSHVGDRRYNEQFF.

The chain uses TRBV6-4 and TRBJ2-3; 12 nucleotides align to TRBD1. The germline gives CDR1 MRHNA, CDR2 SNTAGT. With 0 bases clipped from V and 1 base from J, the junction kept 5 bases outside the gene matches. The CDR3 length is 18 residues. The chain's CDR3 is CASSDSPGTGGGTDTQYF. The DNA for the CDR3 is TGTGCCAGCAGTGACTCGCCCGGGACAGGGGGCGGCACAGATACGCAGTATTTT.

V gene TRBV7-9 combines with J gene TRBJ2-1; D is unclear. The V gene lost 11 bases and the J gene lost 3 bases, with 8 bases spanning the gap. CDR3 length: 11 residues. The germline V gene has CDR1 SEHNR and CDR2 FQNEAQ (reference sequence). The CDR3 bases are TGTGCCCTTGAGAGCTACAATGAGCAGTTCTTC. The encoded protein is CALESYNEQFF.

The rearrangement joins TRBV30 to TRBJ1-5, with D possibly matching TRBD1 (5 bases). The germline V and J ends were trimmed by 7 bases and 7 bases, with 17 bases remaining between them. Germline V gene lookup returns CDR1 GTSNPN and CDR2 SVGIG (reference sequence). CDR3 length: 13 amino acids. The CDR3, as DNA: TGTGCCTCGGCGGGGGGTGAGAGGCAGCCCCAGCATTTT. This gives the protein CASAGGERQPQHF.

The chain carries TRBV28 and TRBJ1-1; a weak D match, TRBD1 (5 bases). Trimming took off 3 bases at V and 1 base at J, with 15 bases between the two ends. CDR1 MDHEN and CDR2 SYDVKM come from the germline V gene. This CDR3 is built from 16 residues. CDR3 in DNA: TGTGCCAGCAGTTTCATCGGGGGAACGGGGAACACTGAAGCTTTCTTT. Protein: CASSFIGGTGNTEAFF.

This chain joins TRBV30 and TRBJ2-5; 7 bases fit TRBD1. The CDR3 is 14 amino acids. Germline V gives CDR1 GTSNPN, CDR2 SVGIG (reference sequence). J was trimmed by 2 bases and V by 1 base; bases with no gene match: 4. The DNA for the CDR3 is TGTGCCTGGAGTGGCGACAGGGTACAAGAGACCCAGTACTTC. This translates into CAWSGDRVQETQYF.

This clone was seen a handful of times. CDR3 amino acids: CASSYQEVSEQFF. CDR3 sequence (DNA): TGTGCCAGCAGTTACCAAGAAGTCAGTGAGCAGTTCTTC. This chain joins TRBV6-2 or TRBV6-3 and TRBJ2-1; D ambiguous. CDR1 and CDR2 from the germline V gene are MNHEY and SVGEGT. The V end lost 2 bases, the J end lost 9 bases, and 11 bases lay between the germline ends. The CDR3 loop spans 13 amino acids.

The rearrangement joins TRBV25-1 to TRBJ1-6; no reliable D call. Germline CDR1 is MGHDK and CDR2 is SYGVNS. This CDR3 has 15 residues. V dropped 7 bases and J dropped 7 bases, with 17 bases sitting between them. DNA of the CDR3: TGTGCCAGCACCCCACGGGGTTGGGAGAATTCACCCCTCCACTTT. Its protein is CASTPRGWENSPLHF. Looking up the rest from reference TRBV25-1 and TRBJ1-6 gives the full variable domain: EADIYQTPRYLVIGTGKKITLECSQTMGHDKMYWYQQDPGMELHLIHYSYGVNSTEKGDLSSESTVSRIRTEHFPLTLESARPSHTSQYLCASTPRGWENSPLHFGNGTRLTVT.

J is TRBJ1-2 and V is TRBV3-1 (or the pseudogene TRBV3-2); D is ambiguous. The V end was cut by 1 base, the J end by 4 bases, with 4 bases between. Germline assignment: CDR1 LGHDT and CDR2 YNNKEL (reference sequence). This CDR3 is 12 amino acids long. This chain's CDR3 is CASSQVSYGYTF. Here the CDR3 DNA reads TGTGCCAGCAGCCAAGTCAGCTATGGCTACACCTTC.

The chain is built from TRBV29-1 and TRBJ2-1; tentatively, D is TRBD2 (5 bases). Looked up from germline, CDR1 is SQVTM and CDR2 is ANQGSEA. Deletions cut 3 bases from V and 0 bases from J, with 12 bases between. The CDR3 is made up of 15 amino acids. The CDR3 sequence is CSVEVWESSYNEQFF. CDR3 nucleotide sequence: TGCAGCGTTGAGGTTTGGGAGAGCTCCTACAATGAGCAGTTCTTC.